Listed below are T cell receptor beta chains from one sample, sequenced in a study of blood T cell repertoires in COVID-19. Measured with immunoSEQ multiplex PCR; TCRdb has only the in-frame clones, and not every one. The sample comprises around 220,000 clones, about 85% of which are singletons, and around 6% rests with the top ten. Sequenced input: PBMCs or T cells enriched from blood (not recorded which). Receptors were obtained from a woman aged 25 to 45 with acute COVID-19. Each CDR3 is given with its conserved first and last residue. The order of the fields is D gene, V gene, clone size, J gene, CDR3 protein, CDR3 DNA. The D gene is left open where the match is weak. Clone size is stated in some rows and not others, as once, few, many or a class when expanded.

D: .; V: TRBV7-2; size: .; J: TRBJ2-6; CDR3: CASSLGLSGANVLTF; DNA: TGTGCCAGCAGCTTAGGGCTCTCTGGGGCCAACGTCCTGACTTTC
D: TRBD2; V: TRBV9; size: .; J: TRBJ2-2; CDR3: CASSPGLAGEFIRELFF; DNA: TGTGCCAGCAGCCCAGGACTAGCGGGCGAGTTCATCCGGGAGCTGTTTTTT
D: .; V: TRBV10-3; size: .; J: TRBJ1-1; CDR3: CATREGRGGTEAFF; DNA: TGTGCCACCCGAGAGGGGCGGGGAGGCACTGAAGCTTTCTTT
D: .; V: TRBV20-1; size: .; J: TRBJ2-7; CDR3: CSARSGYEQYF; DNA: TGCAGTGCTAGGTCGGGTTACGAGCAGTACTTC
D: .; V: TRBV18; size: .; J: TRBJ2-7; CDR3: CASSPTGASDREQYF; DNA: TGTGCCAGCTCACCCACAGGTGCCTCGGATCGCGAGCAGTACTTC
D: .; V: TRBV1; size: .; J: TRBJ2-1; CDR3: CTSSRELAGGEYNEQFF; DNA: TGCACCAGCAGCCGAGAACTAGCGGGGGGGGAGTACAATGAGCAGTTCTTC
D: .; V: TRBV11-2; size: .; J: TRBJ2-7; CDR3: CASMSGLEQYF; DNA: TGTGCCAGCATGAGTGGGCTCGAGCAGTACTTC
D: .; V: TRBV4-1; size: .; J: TRBJ1-5; CDR3: CASSQAQGAGYQPQHF; DNA: TGCGCCAGCAGCCAAGCTCAGGGAGCGGGGTATCAGCCCCAGCATTTT
D: .; V: TRBV7-3; size: .; J: TRBJ2-2; CDR3: CASRRETGELFF; DNA: TGTGCCAGCAGACGAGAAACCGGGGAGCTGTTTTTT
D: .; V: TRBV21-1; size: .; J: TRBJ1-5; CDR3: CASSKDYGTPGDDGNQPQHF; DNA: TGTGCCAGCAGCAAAGATTATGGGACACCCGGGGATGATGGCAATCAGCCCCAGCATTTT
D: .; V: TRBV25-1; size: .; J: TRBJ1-1; CDR3: CASSEYAQSGGFSEAFF; DNA: TGTGCCAGCAGTGAATATGCTCAGTCGGGTGGATTTTCTGAAGCTTTCTTT
D: TRBD2; V: TRBV6-5; size: .; J: TRBJ2-7; CDR3: CASSYGTRDEQYF; DNA: TGTGCCAGCAGTTACGGGACTAGGGACGAGCAGTACTTC
D: .; V: TRBV18; size: once; J: TRBJ1-2; CDR3: CASSPRQGAGGYTF; DNA: TGTGCCAGCTCACCACGGCAAGGGGCTGGTGGCTACACCTTC
D: TRBD1; V: TRBV7-9; size: .; J: TRBJ1-1; CDR3: CASSLGQGERTEAFF; DNA: TGTGCCAGCAGCTTAGGGCAGGGGGAGCGCACTGAAGCTTTCTTT
D: TRBD2; V: TRBV18; size: once; J: TRBJ2-3; CDR3: CASSPGSGGSTDTQYF; DNA: TGTGCCAGCTCACCGGGTTCGGGAGGGAGCACAGATACGCAGTATTTT
D: TRBD2; V: TRBV5-1; size: .; J: TRBJ2-3; CDR3: CASSSGLAGATLSTDTQYF; DNA: TGCGCCAGCAGCTCCGGACTAGCGGGGGCCACGCTAAGCACAGATACGCAGTATTTT
D: TRBD1; V: TRBV19; size: .; J: TRBJ1-1; CDR3: CASSPQGAATEAFF; DNA: TGTGCCAGTAGTCCGCAGGGGGCTGCCACTGAAGCTTTCTTT
D: TRBD1; V: TRBV6-1; size: .; J: TRBJ1-5; CDR3: CASSGGQGMGANQPQHF; DNA: TGTGCCAGCAGTGGAGGACAGGGAATGGGCGCCAATCAGCCCCAGCATTTT